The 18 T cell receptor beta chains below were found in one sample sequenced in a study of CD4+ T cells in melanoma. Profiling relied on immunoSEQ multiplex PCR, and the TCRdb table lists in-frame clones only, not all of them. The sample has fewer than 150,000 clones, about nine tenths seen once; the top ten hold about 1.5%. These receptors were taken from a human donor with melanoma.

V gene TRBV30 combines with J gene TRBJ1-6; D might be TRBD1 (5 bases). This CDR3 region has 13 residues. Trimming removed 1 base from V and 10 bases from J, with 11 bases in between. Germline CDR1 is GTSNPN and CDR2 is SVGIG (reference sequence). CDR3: CAWSERGRSPLHF. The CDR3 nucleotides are TGTGCCTGGAGTGAGAGGGGTCGGTCACCCCTCCACTTT.

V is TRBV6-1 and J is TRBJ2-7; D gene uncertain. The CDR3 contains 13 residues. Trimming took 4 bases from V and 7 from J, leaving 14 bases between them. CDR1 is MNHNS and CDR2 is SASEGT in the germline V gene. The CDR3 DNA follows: TGTGCCAGCAGTGTAACCACCTGGCGGGAGCAGTACTTC. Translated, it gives CASSVTTWREQYF.

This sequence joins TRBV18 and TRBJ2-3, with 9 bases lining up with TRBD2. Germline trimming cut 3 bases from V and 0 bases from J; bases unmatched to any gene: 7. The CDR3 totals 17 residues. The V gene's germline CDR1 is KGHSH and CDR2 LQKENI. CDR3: CASSPLAGRTSTDTQYF. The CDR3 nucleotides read TGTGCCAGCTCACCCCTAGCGGGGAGAACTAGCACAGATACGCAGTATTTT.

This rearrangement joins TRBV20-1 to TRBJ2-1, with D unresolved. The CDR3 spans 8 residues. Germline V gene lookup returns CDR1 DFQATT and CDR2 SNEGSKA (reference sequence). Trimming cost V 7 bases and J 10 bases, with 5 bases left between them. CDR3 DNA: TGCAGTGTGGCGGAGCAGTTCTTC. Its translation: CSVAEQFF.

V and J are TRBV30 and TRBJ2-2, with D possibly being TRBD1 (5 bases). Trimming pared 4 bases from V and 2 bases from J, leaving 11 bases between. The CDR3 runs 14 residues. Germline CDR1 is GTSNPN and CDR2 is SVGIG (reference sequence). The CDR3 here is CAWTLGANTGELFF. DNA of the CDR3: TGTGCCTGGACTCTAGGGGCCAACACCGGGGAGCTGTTTTTT.

The DNA of the CDR3 is TGTGCCAGTAGTACCCAACCCGGGACCAGTCAGCCCCAGCATTTT. Protein sequence: CASSTQPGTSQPQHF. The chain carries TRBV19 and TRBJ1-5, with D possibly being TRBD1 (5 bases). The length of the CDR3 is 15 residues. Germline V gene data show CDR1 as LNHDA and CDR2 as SQIVND (reference sequence). V shed 4 bases and J shed 6 bases, with 16 bases lying between them.

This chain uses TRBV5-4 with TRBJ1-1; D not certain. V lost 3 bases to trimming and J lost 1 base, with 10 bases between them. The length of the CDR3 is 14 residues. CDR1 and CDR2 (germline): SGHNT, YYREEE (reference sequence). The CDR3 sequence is CASSSPMANTEAFF. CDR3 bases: TGTGCCAGCAGCTCCCCGATGGCGAACACTGAAGCTTTCTTT.

DNA for the CDR3: TGTGCCAGCGCCCGGGGGGGGCCCACCGGGGAGCTGTTTTTT. Protein sequence: CASARGGPTGELFF. V is TRBV9 and J is TRBJ2-2; 8 bases agree with TRBD2. V lost 7 bases to trimming and J lost 4 bases; unmatched junction nucleotides: 6. CDR3 size: 14 residues. In germline, CDR1 is SGDLS, CDR2 YYNGEE.

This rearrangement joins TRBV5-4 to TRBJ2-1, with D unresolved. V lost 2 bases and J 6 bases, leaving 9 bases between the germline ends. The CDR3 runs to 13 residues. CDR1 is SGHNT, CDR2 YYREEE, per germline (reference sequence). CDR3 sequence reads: CASSLGTPNEQFF. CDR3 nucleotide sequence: TGTGCCAGCAGCTTAGGCACCCCCAATGAGCAGTTCTTC. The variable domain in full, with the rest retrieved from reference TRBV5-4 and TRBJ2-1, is ETGVTQSPTHLIKTRGQQVTLRCSSQSGHNTVSWYQQALGQGPQFIFQYYREEENGRGNFPPRFSGLQFPNYSSELNVNALELDDSALYLCASSLGTPNEQFFGPGTRLTVL.

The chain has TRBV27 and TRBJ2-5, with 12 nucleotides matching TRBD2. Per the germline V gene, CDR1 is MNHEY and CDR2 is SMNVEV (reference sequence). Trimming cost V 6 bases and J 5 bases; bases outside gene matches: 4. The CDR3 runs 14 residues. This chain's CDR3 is CASRLAGGWETQYF. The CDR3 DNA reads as TGTGCCAGCAGGCTAGCGGGGGGGTGGGAGACCCAGTACTTC.

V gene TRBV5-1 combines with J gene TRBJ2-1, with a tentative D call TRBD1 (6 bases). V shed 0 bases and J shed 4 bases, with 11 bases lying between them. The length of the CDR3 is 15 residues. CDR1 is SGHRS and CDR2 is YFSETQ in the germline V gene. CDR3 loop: CASSLGGQFYNEQFF. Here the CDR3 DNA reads TGCGCCAGCAGCTTGGGTGGACAGTTTTACAATGAGCAGTTCTTC.

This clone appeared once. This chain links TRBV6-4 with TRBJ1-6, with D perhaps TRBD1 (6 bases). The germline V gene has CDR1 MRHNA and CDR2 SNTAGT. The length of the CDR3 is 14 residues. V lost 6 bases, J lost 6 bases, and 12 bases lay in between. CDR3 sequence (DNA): TGTGCCAGCAGGGAAGGCAGGGGTAATTCACCCCTCCACTTT. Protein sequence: CASREGRGNSPLHF.

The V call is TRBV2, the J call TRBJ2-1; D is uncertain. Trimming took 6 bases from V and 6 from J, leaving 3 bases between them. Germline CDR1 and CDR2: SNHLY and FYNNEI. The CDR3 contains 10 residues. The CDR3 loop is CASSSNEQFF. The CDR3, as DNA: TGTGCCAGCAGCTCCAATGAGCAGTTCTTC.

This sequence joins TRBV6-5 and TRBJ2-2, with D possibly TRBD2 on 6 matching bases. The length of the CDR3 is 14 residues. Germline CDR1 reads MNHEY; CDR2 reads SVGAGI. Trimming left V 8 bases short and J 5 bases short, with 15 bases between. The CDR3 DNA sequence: TGTGCCAGCGGCCTAACGGGAGTTACCGGGGAGCTGTTTTTT. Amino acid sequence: CASGLTGVTGELFF.

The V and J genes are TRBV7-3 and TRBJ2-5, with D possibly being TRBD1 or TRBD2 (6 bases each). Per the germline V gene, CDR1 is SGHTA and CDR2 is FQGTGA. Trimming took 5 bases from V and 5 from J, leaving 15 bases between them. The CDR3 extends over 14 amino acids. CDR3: CASSIKGGPETQYF. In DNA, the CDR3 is TGTGCCAGCAGCATCAAGGGGGGTCCCGAGACCCAGTACTTC.

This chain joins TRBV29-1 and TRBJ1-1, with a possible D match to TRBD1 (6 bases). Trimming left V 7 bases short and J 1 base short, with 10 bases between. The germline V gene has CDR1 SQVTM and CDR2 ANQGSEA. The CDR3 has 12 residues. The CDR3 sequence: CSGTTGNTEAFF. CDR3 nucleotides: TGCAGCGGCACGACAGGGAACACTGAAGCTTTCTTT.

In DNA form, the CDR3 reads TGTGCCAGTAAGAGAGAACCTGCAACTAATGAAAAACTGTTTTTT. As protein: CASKREPATNEKLFF. The chain joins TRBV19 to TRBJ1-4, with D hard to call. The CDR3 totals 15 residues. The germline CDR1 and CDR2 sequences are LNHDA and SQIVND (reference sequence). Trimming shortened V by 7 bases and J by 0 bases, and 12 bases separated the two germline ends.

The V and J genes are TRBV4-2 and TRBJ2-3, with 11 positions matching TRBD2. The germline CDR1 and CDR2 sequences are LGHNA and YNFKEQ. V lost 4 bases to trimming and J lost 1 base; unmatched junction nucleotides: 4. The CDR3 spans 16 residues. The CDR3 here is CASSLVSGGGTDTQYF. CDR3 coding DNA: TGTGCCAGCAGCCTAGTTAGCGGGGGGGGCACAGATACGCAGTATTTT.